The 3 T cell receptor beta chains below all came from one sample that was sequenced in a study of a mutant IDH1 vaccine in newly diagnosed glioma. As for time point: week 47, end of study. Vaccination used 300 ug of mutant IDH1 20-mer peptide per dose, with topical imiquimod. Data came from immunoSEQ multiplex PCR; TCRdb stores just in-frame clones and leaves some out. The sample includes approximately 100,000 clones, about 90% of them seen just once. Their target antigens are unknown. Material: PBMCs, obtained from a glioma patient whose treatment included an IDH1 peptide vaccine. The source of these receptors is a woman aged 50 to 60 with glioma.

CDR3 bases: TGTGCCAGCAGTTCTAGCGGGAGGTCCTACGAGCAGTACTTC. Translation gives CASSSSGRSYEQYF. The chain recombines TRBV6-5 with TRBJ2-7; 11 bases align to TRBD2. V lost 4 bases to trimming and J lost 1 base; unmatched junction nucleotides: 0. The germline V gene encodes CDR1 MNHEY and CDR2 SVGAGI. The CDR3 loop spans 14 amino acids.

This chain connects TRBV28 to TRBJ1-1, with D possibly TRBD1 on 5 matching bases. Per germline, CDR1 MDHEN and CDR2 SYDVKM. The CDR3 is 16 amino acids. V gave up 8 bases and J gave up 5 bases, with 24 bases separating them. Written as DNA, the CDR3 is TGTGCCAGCCAGAGGCCCCAGGGCACCGCGGGGACTGAAGCTTTCTTT. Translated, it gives CASQRPQGTAGTEAFF.

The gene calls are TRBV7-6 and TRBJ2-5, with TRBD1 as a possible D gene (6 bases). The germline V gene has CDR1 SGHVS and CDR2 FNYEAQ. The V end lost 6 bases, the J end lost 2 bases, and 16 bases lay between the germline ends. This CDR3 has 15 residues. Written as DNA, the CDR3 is TGTGCCAGCAGTACTTCCGGACAGAGACAAGAGACCCAGTACTTC. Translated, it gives CASSTSGQRQETQYF.